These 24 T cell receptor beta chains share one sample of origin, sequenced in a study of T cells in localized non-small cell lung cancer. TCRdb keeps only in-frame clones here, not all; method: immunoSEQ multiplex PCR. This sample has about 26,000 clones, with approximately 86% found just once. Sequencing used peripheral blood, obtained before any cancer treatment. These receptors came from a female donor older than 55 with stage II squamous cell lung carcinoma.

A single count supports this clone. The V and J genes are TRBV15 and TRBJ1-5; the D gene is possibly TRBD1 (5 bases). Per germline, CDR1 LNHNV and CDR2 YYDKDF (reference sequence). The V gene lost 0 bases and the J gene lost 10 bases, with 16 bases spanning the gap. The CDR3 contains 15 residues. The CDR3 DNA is TGTGCCACCAGCAGAGATTGGCAGGGCGGGAGACCCCAGCATTTT. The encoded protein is CATSRDWQGGRPQHF.

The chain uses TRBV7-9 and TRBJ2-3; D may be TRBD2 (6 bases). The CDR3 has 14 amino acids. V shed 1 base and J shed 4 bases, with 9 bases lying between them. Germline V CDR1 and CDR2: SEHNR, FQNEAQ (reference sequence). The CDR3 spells CASSLVEGADTQYF. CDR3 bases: TGTGCCAGCAGCTTAGTGGAGGGAGCAGATACGCAGTATTTT.

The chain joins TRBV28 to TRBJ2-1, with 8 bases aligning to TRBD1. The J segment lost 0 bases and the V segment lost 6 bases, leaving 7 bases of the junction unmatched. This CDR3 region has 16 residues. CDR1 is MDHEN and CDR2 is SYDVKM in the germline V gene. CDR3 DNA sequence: TGTGCCAGCAGGACGGACAGGGCGAGCTCCTACAATGAGCAGTTCTTC. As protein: CASRTDRASSYNEQFF.

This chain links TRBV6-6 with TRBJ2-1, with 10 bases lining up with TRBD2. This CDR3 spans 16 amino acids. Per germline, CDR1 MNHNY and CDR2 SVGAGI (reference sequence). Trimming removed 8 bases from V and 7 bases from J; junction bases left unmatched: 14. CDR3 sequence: CASVDRSGRAWNEQFF. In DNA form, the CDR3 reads TGTGCCAGCGTTGACCGAAGCGGGAGGGCCTGGAATGAGCAGTTCTTC.

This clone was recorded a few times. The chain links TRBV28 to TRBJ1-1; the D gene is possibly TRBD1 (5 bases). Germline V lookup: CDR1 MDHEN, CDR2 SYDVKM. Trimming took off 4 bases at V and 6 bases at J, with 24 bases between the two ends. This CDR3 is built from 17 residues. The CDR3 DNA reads TGTGCCAGCAGTTCCATATTGTTTGAGGGGAAAAGCGCTGAAGCTTTCTTT. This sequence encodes CASSSILFEGKSAEAFF.

DNA for the CDR3: TGTGCCAGCAGTCGGAGGGAGACCCAGTACTTC. It translates to CASSRRETQYF. This chain links TRBV6-1 with TRBJ2-5; tentatively, D is TRBD2 (5 bases). Germline lookup yields CDR1 MNHNS and CDR2 SASEGT. The CDR3 has 11 amino acids. The V and J ends lost 5 bases and 5 bases respectively, with 6 bases between them.

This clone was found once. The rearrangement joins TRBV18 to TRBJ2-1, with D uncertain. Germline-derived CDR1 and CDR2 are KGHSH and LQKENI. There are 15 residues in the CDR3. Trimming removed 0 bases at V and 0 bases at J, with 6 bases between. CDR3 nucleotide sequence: TGTGCCAGCTCACCACCCCCAAGCTCCTACAATGAGCAGTTCTTC. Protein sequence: CASSPPPSSYNEQFF.

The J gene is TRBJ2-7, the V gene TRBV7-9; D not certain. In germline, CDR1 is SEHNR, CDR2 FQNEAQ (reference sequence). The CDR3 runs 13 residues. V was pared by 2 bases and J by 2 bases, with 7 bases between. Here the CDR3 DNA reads TGTGCCAGCAGCTTATCGGACCCCTACGAGCAGTACTTC. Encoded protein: CASSLSDPYEQYF.

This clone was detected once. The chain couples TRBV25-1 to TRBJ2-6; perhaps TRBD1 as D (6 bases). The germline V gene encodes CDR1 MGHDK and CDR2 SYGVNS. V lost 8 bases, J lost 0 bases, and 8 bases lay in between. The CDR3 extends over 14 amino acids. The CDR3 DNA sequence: TGTGCCAGCCAGACAGGCTCTGGGGCCAACGTCCTGACTTTC. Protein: CASQTGSGANVLTF.

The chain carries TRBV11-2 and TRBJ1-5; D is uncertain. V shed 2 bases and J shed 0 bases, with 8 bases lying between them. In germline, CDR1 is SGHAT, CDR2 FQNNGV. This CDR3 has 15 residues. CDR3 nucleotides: TGTGCCAGCAGCTTAAATGAGAATAGCAATCAGCCCCAGCATTTT. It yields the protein CASSLNENSNQPQHF. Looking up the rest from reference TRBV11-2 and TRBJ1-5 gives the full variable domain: EAGVAQSPRYKIIEKRQSVAFWCNPISGHATLYWYQQILGQGPKLLIQFQNNGVVDDSQLPKDRFSAERLKGVDSTLKIQPAKLEDSAVYLCASSLNENSNQPQHFGDGTRLSIL.

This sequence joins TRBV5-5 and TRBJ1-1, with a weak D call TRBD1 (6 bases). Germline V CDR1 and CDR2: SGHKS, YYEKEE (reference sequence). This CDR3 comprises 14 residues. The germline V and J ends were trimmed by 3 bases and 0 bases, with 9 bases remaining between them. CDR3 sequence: CASSSHRVNTEAFF. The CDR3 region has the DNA TGTGCCAGCAGCTCCCACAGGGTGAACACTGAAGCTTTCTTT.

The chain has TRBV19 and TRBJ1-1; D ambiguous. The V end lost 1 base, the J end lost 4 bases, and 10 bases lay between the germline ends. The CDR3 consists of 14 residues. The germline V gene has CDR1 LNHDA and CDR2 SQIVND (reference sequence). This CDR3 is CASSIAAFTTEAFF. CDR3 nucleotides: TGTGCCAGTAGTATAGCGGCCTTTACCACTGAAGCTTTCTTT.

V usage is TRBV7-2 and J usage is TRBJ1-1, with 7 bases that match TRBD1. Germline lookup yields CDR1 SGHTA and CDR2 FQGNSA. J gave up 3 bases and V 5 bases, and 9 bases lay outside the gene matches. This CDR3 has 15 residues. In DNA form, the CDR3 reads TGTGCCAGCAGCACACTGACAGGGTCGGACACTGAAGCTTTCTTT. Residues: CASSTLTGSDTEAFF.

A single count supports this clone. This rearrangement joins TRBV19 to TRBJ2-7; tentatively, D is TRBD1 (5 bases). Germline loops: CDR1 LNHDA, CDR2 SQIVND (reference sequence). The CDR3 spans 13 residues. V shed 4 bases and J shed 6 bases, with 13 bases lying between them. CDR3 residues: CASSSLGASEQYF. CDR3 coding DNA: TGTGCCAGTAGTAGTCTTGGGGCCTCCGAGCAGTACTTC.

CDR3 protein: CASSLGDYEQYF. The CDR3 DNA follows: TGTGCCAGCAGCTTGGGAGACTACGAGCAGTACTTC. The chain employs TRBV5-4 and TRBJ2-7, with D unresolved. The CDR3 totals 12 residues. CDR1 SGHNT and CDR2 YYREEE come from the germline V gene (reference sequence). Trimming took off 0 bases at V and 3 bases at J, with 4 bases between the two ends.

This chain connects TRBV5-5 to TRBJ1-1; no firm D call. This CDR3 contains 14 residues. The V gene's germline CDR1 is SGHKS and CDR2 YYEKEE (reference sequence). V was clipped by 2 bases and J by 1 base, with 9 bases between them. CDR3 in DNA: TGTGCCAGCAGCTTTGCAGTGCAGAACACTGAAGCTTTCTTT. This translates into CASSFAVQNTEAFF.

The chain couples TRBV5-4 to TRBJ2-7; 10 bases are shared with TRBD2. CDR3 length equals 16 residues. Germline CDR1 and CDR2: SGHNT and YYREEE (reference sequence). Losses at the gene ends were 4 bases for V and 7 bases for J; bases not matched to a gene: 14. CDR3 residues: CASSQNPAGGPEEQYF. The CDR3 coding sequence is TGTGCCAGCAGCCAAAATCCAGCGGGAGGGCCGGAGGAGCAGTACTTC.

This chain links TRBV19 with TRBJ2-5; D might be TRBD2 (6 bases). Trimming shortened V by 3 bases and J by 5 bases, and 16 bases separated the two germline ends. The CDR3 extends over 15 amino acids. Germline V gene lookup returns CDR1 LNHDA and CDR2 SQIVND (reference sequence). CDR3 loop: CASSMEGRTFETQYF. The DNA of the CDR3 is TGTGCCAGTAGTATGGAAGGGAGGACTTTCGAGACCCAGTACTTC.

The CDR3 reads CASREGGTKTQYF. The CDR3 DNA is TGTGCCAGCAGAGAAGGAGGTACGAAGACCCAGTACTTC. The chain joins TRBV6-5 to TRBJ2-5; TRBD2 might be the D (5 bases). This CDR3 contains 13 residues. V gave up 6 bases and J gave up 6 bases, with 14 bases separating them. Germline V lookup: CDR1 MNHEY, CDR2 SVGAGI.

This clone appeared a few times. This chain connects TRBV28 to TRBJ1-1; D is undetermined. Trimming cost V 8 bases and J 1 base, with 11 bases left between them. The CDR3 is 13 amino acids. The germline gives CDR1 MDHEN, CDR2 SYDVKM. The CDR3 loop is CASLRAGNTEAFF. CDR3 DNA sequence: TGTGCCAGCCTTAGGGCGGGGAACACTGAAGCTTTCTTT.

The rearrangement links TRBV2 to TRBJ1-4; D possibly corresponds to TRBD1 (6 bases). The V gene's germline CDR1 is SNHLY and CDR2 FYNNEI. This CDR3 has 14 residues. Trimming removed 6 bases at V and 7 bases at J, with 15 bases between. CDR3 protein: CASSRGGGGEKLFF. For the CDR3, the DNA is TGTGCCAGCAGCCGTGGGGGCGGAGGTGAAAAACTGTTTTTT. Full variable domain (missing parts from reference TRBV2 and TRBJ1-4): EPEVTQTPSHQVTQMGQEVILRCVPISNHLYFYWYRQILGQKVEFLVSFYNNEISEKSEIFDDQFSVERPDGSNFTLKIRSTKLEDSAMYFCASSRGGGGEKLFFGSGTQLSVL.

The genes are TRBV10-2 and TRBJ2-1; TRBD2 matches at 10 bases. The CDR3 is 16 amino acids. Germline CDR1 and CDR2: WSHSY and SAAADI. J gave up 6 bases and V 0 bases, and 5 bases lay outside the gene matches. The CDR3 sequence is CASSESRLAGVNEQFF. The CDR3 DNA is TGCGCCAGCAGTGAGTCTAGGCTAGCGGGAGTCAATGAGCAGTTCTTC.

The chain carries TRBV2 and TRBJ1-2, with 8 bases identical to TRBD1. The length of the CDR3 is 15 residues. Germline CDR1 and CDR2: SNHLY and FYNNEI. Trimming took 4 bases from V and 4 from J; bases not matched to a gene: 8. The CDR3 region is CASSGMDRATYGYTF. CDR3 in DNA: TGTGCCAGCAGTGGGATGGACAGGGCGACCTATGGCTACACCTTC.

CDR3 DNA sequence: TGTGCCAGCAGCGTGGGGACCTCCGGGGAGCTGTTTTTT. As protein: CASSVGTSGELFF. The gene calls are TRBV9 and TRBJ2-2; D possibly uses TRBD1 or TRBD2 (5 bases each). V lost 2 bases and J 6 bases, leaving 8 bases between the germline ends. The CDR3 runs to 13 residues. CDR1 SGDLS and CDR2 YYNGEE come from the germline V gene.